The 32 T cell receptor beta chains given below trace back to one sample, sequenced in a study of T-cell memory formation after mild COVID-19. Each CDR3 protein gets one entry after TCRdb re-called the 5' RACE reads with MiXCR. The table includes a few hundred thousand distinct CDR3 sequences, 14% detected once. What was sequenced was PBMCs or a T cell subset sorted from them (not recorded which). The origin of the receptors is a man aged 18 to 35 who had mild COVID-19 (a few samples of this study predate the infection). Cell type and time point are not known.

This sequence joins TRBV6-2 or TRBV6-3 and TRBJ2-7; tentatively, D is TRBD1 or TRBD2 (6 bases each). Trimming took 4 bases from V and 2 from J, leaving 15 bases between them. This CDR3 has 15 residues. Germline loops: CDR1 MNHEY, CDR2 SVGEGT. The CDR3: CASSFDGGPPYEQYV. Here the CDR3 DNA reads TGTGCCAGCAGTTTCGACGGGGGCCCTCCCTACGAGCAGTACGTC.

The CDR3 loop reads CASSLETGYNEQFF. The DNA for the CDR3 is TGTGCCAGCAGCTTAGAGACTGGTTACAATGAGCAGTTCTTC. The V gene is TRBV7-2, the J gene TRBJ2-1; D call uncertain. Trimming shortened V by 1 base and J by 4 bases, and 8 bases separated the two germline ends. CDR1 SGHTA and CDR2 FQGNSA come from the germline V gene. This CDR3 has 14 amino acids.

This clonotype was found a few times. The genes are TRBV7-9 and TRBJ1-2; the match to TRBD1 covers 10 bases. Per the germline V gene, CDR1 is SEHNR and CDR2 is FQNEAQ (reference sequence). The CDR3 is 16 amino acids. V lost 5 bases and J lost 1; bases outside the gene matches: 7. CDR3: CASSVGTGVNNYGYTF. CDR3 nucleotides: TGTGCCAGCAGCGTTGGGACAGGGGTTAATAACTATGGCTACACCTTC. The full variable domain, completed using reference TRBV7-9 and TRBJ1-2, is DTGVSQNPRHKITKRGQNVTFRCDPISEHNRLYWYRQTLGQGPEFLTYFQNEAQLEKSRLLSDRFSAERPKGSFSTLEIQRTEQGDSAMYLCASSVGTGVNNYGYTFGSGTRLTVV.

This clonotype occurred a few times. This chain links TRBV6-6 with TRBJ2-3, with TRBD2 matching over 12 bases. CDR1 and CDR2 (germline): MNHNY, SVGAGI (reference sequence). V trimming: 0 bases; J trimming: 2 bases; junction bases outside the gene matches: 6. CDR3 length: 18 amino acids. CDR3 DNA sequence: TGTGCCAGCAGTTACTCGATTACTAGCGGGGGGTACACAGATACGCAGTATTTT. This codes for CASSYSITSGGYTDTQYF.

This clonotype was observed at least ten times. The chain joins TRBV10-1 to TRBJ1-1; possible D gene TRBD1, 6 bases. CDR1 and CDR2 from the germline V gene are WNHNN and SYGVQD (reference sequence). This CDR3 has 13 amino acids. V was clipped by 6 bases and J by 4 bases, with 12 bases between them. This CDR3 is CASRQGGGTEAFF. CDR3 nucleotide sequence: TGCGCCAGCAGACAGGGAGGCGGCACTGAAGCTTTCTTT.

The chain couples TRBV20-1 to TRBJ2-7; 10 bases line up with TRBD1. From germline, CDR1 is DFQATT and CDR2 SNEGSKA (reference sequence). The CDR3 consists of 15 residues. J was trimmed by 1 base and V by 4 bases; bases with no gene match: 7. In nucleotides, the CDR3 is TGCAGTGCTAAAGGAACGGGACAGGGGTCCTACGAGCAGTACTTC. It encodes CSAKGTGQGSYEQYF.

This clonotype was counted a few times. The rearrangement links TRBV7-9 to TRBJ1-2; D gene uncertain. Trimming removed 1 base from V and 3 bases from J, with 12 bases in between. The length of the CDR3 is 15 residues. The germline V gene encodes CDR1 SEHNR and CDR2 FQNEAQ (reference sequence). The CDR3 protein is CASSLELVAYYGYTF. CDR3 DNA sequence: TGTGCCAGCAGCTTAGAGTTGGTGGCCTACTATGGCTACACCTTC. Together with reference TRBV7-9 and TRBJ1-2, the CDR3 gives the full variable domain: DTGVSQNPRHKITKRGQNVTFRCDPISEHNRLYWYRQTLGQGPEFLTYFQNEAQLEKSRLLSDRFSAERPKGSFSTLEIQRTEQGDSAMYLCASSLELVAYYGYTFGSGTRLTVV.

The rearrangement joins TRBV12-3 or TRBV12-4 to TRBJ2-7; D might be TRBD1 or TRBD2, each matching 5 bases. The CDR3 loop spans 11 amino acids. The V gene lost 5 bases and the J gene lost 7 bases, with 9 bases spanning the gap. In DNA form, the CDR3 reads TGTGCCAGCAGTACGGGACCGGAGCAGTACTTC. The encoded protein is CASSTGPEQYF.

This clonotype was observed many times. The chain employs TRBV20-1 and TRBJ1-4, with D tentatively TRBD1 (5 bases). Trimming removed 0 bases from V and 13 bases from J, with 27 bases in between. Germline V lookup: CDR1 DFQATT, CDR2 SNEGSKA (reference sequence). This CDR3 comprises 17 residues. CDR3 in DNA: TGCAGTGCTAGAGATCAACTAGAGACAGACCCTTCTAGGCGACTGTTTTTT. The encoded protein is CSARDQLETDPSRRLFF.

This clonotype was recorded a few times. V gene TRBV5-1 combines with J gene TRBJ1-3, with TRBD1 matching 7 bases. CDR3 length: 16 residues. V lost 4 bases and J lost 0; bases outside the gene matches: 7. Germline V gene lookup returns CDR1 SGHRS and CDR2 YFSETQ. For the CDR3, the DNA is TGCGCCAGCAGCGTAGGACAGGTCATCTCTGGAAACACCATATATTTT. Encoded protein: CASSVGQVISGNTIYF.

This clonotype appeared a few times. This chain uses TRBV5-5 with TRBJ2-4, with TRBD1 identical over 7 bases. After removal of 4 bases from V and 7 bases from J, the junction contained 8 bases not matched to a gene. The germline V gene encodes CDR1 SGHKS and CDR2 YYEKEE (reference sequence). The CDR3 is made up of 14 amino acids. The CDR3 loop is CASSRRQGPNIQYF. CDR3 DNA sequence: TGTGCCAGCAGCCGACGACAGGGTCCGAACATTCAGTACTTC.

This clonotype was recorded a few times. The genes are TRBV4-3 and TRBJ1-2; 7 nucleotides agree with TRBD1. The CDR3 covers 15 residues. The germline V gene has CDR1 LGHNA and CDR2 YSLEER. Germline trimming cut 0 bases from V and 7 bases from J; bases unmatched to any gene: 8. In DNA, the CDR3 is TGCGCCAGCAGCCAAGAGACCAGGGGGGCAGGTGGCTACACCTTC. Translated, it gives CASSQETRGAGGYTF.

This clonotype was observed a few times. The chain recombines TRBV20-1 with TRBJ2-3, with TRBD2 matching 12 bases. V lost 6 bases, J lost 6 bases, and 16 bases stayed unmatched. Looked up from germline, CDR1 is DFQATT and CDR2 is SNEGSKA (reference sequence). The CDR3 loop spans 17 amino acids. DNA for the CDR3: TGCAGTGCCCGTAGCCATGTGACTAGCGGGGGCGCTGATACGCAGTATTTT. This translates into CSARSHVTSGGADTQYF.

This rearrangement joins TRBV5-1 to TRBJ2-3, with TRBD1 matching 7 bases. Trimming cost V 1 base and J 5 bases; bases outside gene matches: 1. CDR1 SGHRS and CDR2 YFSETQ come from the germline V gene. The CDR3 is 13 amino acids. CDR3 DNA: TGCGCCAGCAGCTTGACAGGGGAAGATACGCAGTATTTT. Amino acid sequence: CASSLTGEDTQYF.

This chain connects TRBV4-1 to TRBJ2-5, with 13 bases matching TRBD2. With 0 bases clipped from V and 5 bases from J, the junction kept 6 bases outside the gene matches. Germline loops: CDR1 MGHRA, CDR2 YSYEKL. The CDR3 is made up of 17 amino acids. CDR3 amino acids: CASSQERTSGGEETQYF. CDR3 in DNA: TGCGCCAGCAGCCAAGAAAGAACTAGCGGGGGGGAGGAGACCCAGTACTTC.

The chain employs TRBV9 and TRBJ1-1; 12 bases are shared with TRBD1. The germline V gene encodes CDR1 SGDLS and CDR2 YYNGEE. V shed 3 bases, J shed 2 bases, and the junction held 5 bases outside the gene matches. This CDR3 comprises 16 residues. CDR3: CASSDPGTGGNTEAFF. The CDR3 nucleotides are TGTGCCAGCAGCGACCCCGGGACAGGGGGCAACACTGAAGCTTTCTTT.

The chain recombines TRBV30 with TRBJ2-3; D ambiguous. Germline CDR1 and CDR2: GTSNPN and SVGIG (reference sequence). The CDR3 loop spans 12 amino acids. V shed 4 bases and J shed 3 bases, with 8 bases lying between them. The CDR3 bases are TGTGCCTGGAAATTGGAAACAGATACGCAGTATTTT. As protein: CAWKLETDTQYF.

The rearrangement uses TRBV7-9 and TRBJ2-2; D is ambiguous. Looked up from germline, CDR1 is SEHNR and CDR2 is FQNEAQ (reference sequence). Trimming left V 5 bases short and J 8 bases short, with 18 bases between. The length of the CDR3 is 15 residues. The CDR3 is CASSLPGHFVGELFF. As DNA, the CDR3 is TGTGCCAGCAGCCTACCGGGCCACTTTGTAGGGGAGCTGTTTTTT. Full variable domain (missing parts from reference TRBV7-9 and TRBJ2-2): DTGVSQNPRHKITKRGQNVTFRCDPISEHNRLYWYRQTLGQGPEFLTYFQNEAQLEKSRLLSDRFSAERPKGSFSTLEIQRTEQGDSAMYLCASSLPGHFVGELFFGEGSRLTVL.

J is TRBJ2-3 and V is TRBV9, with 7 bases identical to TRBD1. This CDR3 is built from 15 residues. Germline CDR1 and CDR2: SGDLS and YYNGEE. V dropped 0 bases and J dropped 3; count of bases not matched to a gene: 4. The CDR3 DNA is TGTGCCAGCAGCGTAGGATCACAGGGGACAGATACGCAGTATTTT. Translating it yields CASSVGSQGTDTQYF.

The V gene is TRBV20-1, the J gene TRBJ2-4; 7 nucleotides agree with TRBD2. Per germline, CDR1 DFQATT and CDR2 SNEGSKA (reference sequence). This CDR3 has 16 residues. V dropped 2 bases and J dropped 0; count of bases not matched to a gene: 7. The CDR3 spells CSARISGGLAKNIQYF. The CDR3 bases are TGCAGTGCTAGAATTTCGGGGGGTCTAGCCAAAAACATTCAGTACTTC.

The chain has TRBV3-1 and TRBJ2-2; D possibly uses TRBD1 or TRBD2 (6 bases each). This CDR3 has 14 amino acids. V dropped 6 bases and J dropped 2 bases, with 10 bases sitting between them. Germline V gene sequence: CDR1 LGHDT, CDR2 YNNKEL (reference sequence). CDR3 bases: TGTGCCAGCAGAGGGGGGCGCAACACCGGGGAGCTGTTTTTT. It is translated as CASRGGRNTGELFF.

This clonotype was observed a handful of times. V and J are TRBV6-5 and TRBJ2-7, with TRBD2 matching 15 bases. Germline lookup yields CDR1 MNHEY and CDR2 SVGAGI. The junction had 3 bases not matched to a gene; V was cut back by 5 bases and J by 4 bases. The CDR3 loop spans 15 amino acids. CDR3 DNA sequence: TGTGCCAGCAGTGGGACTAGCGGGGGGCGGTACGAGCAGTACTTC. Its translation is CASSGTSGGRYEQYF.

This clonotype was seen only a few times. This rearrangement joins TRBV7-2 to TRBJ2-1, with 9 bases identical to TRBD1. After removal of 4 bases from V and 6 bases from J, the junction contained 1 base not matched to a gene. From germline, CDR1 is SGHTA and CDR2 FQGNSA. The CDR3 has 13 residues. This CDR3 is CASSSQGANEQFF. The CDR3 DNA reads TGTGCCAGCAGCTCACAGGGGGCCAATGAGCAGTTCTTC.

This chain links TRBV12-3 or TRBV12-4 with TRBJ2-3; 10 bases are a match to TRBD2. V was pared by 7 bases and J by 3 bases, with 7 bases of the junction left unmatched. The CDR3 has 15 amino acids. The CDR3 region has the DNA TGTGCCAGCACTAAAGCGGGGGGGGCGACAGATACGCAGTATTTT. This encodes CASTKAGGATDTQYF.

In this sample, this clonotype turned up a few times. The J gene is TRBJ2-6, the V gene TRBV7-9; D not certain. Germline V gene data show CDR1 as SEHNR and CDR2 as FQNEAQ (reference sequence). This CDR3 region has 17 residues. V was clipped by 4 bases and J by 0 bases, with 13 bases between them. The CDR3 here is CASSSGSPTSGANVLTF. In nucleotides, the CDR3 is TGTGCCAGCAGCTCGGGTAGTCCCACCTCTGGGGCCAACGTCCTGACTTTC. The whole variable domain, filled in from reference TRBV7-9 and TRBJ2-6, reads DTGVSQNPRHKITKRGQNVTFRCDPISEHNRLYWYRQTLGQGPEFLTYFQNEAQLEKSRLLSDRFSAERPKGSFSTLEIQRTEQGDSAMYLCASSSGSPTSGANVLTFGAGSRLTVL.

This chain's CDR3 is CASSQVFRLTEKLFF. Written as DNA, the CDR3 is TGCGCCAGCAGCCAAGTTTTTCGACTGACGGAAAAACTGTTTTTT. This rearrangement joins TRBV4-1 to TRBJ1-4; D ambiguous. Germline V lookup: CDR1 MGHRA, CDR2 YSYEKL. CDR3 length: 15 residues. Trimming took 1 base from V and 8 from J, leaving 14 bases between them.

This clonotype appeared a few times. The chain recombines TRBV12-3 or TRBV12-4 with TRBJ1-2; 11 nucleotides align to TRBD1. The CDR3 is 15 residues long. V was clipped by 1 base and J by 6 bases; unmatched bases: 4. In DNA form, the CDR3 reads TGTGCCAGCAGTTTAGACGGGACAGGGGGGCATGGCTACACCTTC. It yields the protein CASSLDGTGGHGYTF.

The J gene is TRBJ2-2, the V gene TRBV3-1; perhaps TRBD1 as D (5 bases). This CDR3 region has 11 residues. The V gene lost 4 bases and the J gene lost 9 bases, with 6 bases spanning the gap. Germline V CDR1 and CDR2: LGHDT, YNNKEL (reference sequence). The CDR3 protein is CASSRGWELFF. In nucleotides, the CDR3 is TGTGCCAGCAGCCGGGGCTGGGAGCTGTTTTTT.

J is TRBJ2-2 and V is TRBV11-2; perhaps D is TRBD1 or TRBD2 (5 bases each). Germline loops: CDR1 SGHAT, CDR2 FQNNGV. Trimming removed 1 base at V and 2 bases at J, with 14 bases between. This CDR3 is 17 amino acids long. In DNA form, the CDR3 reads TGTGCCAGCAGCTTAGGTCCCATGGGGGTTAACACCGGGGAGCTGTTTTTT. This translates into CASSLGPMGVNTGELFF.

This clonotype has just a few counts. The chain has TRBV27 and TRBJ1-1; D gene uncertain. V gave up 9 bases and J gave up 2 bases, with 13 bases separating them. The CDR3 is made up of 13 amino acids. Germline CDR1 and CDR2: MNHEY and SMNVEV (reference sequence). The CDR3 DNA reads as TGTGCCAGTGGAGGCAACTATAACACTGAAGCTTTCTTT. It encodes CASGGNYNTEAFF.

V and J are TRBV2 and TRBJ2-3, with D perhaps TRBD1 (5 bases). The CDR3 spans 12 residues. Trimming pared 6 bases from V and 14 bases from J, leaving 18 bases between. The V gene's germline CDR1 is SNHLY and CDR2 FYNNEI. CDR3 sequence (DNA): TGTGCCAGCAGAGAGGACACTCCAGACCCGTATTTT. This sequence encodes CASREDTPDPYF. The full variable domain, its missing parts supplied by reference TRBV2 and TRBJ2-3, is EPEVTQTPSHQVTQMGQEVILRCVPISNHLYFYWYRQILGQKVEFLVSFYNNEISEKSEIFDDQFSVERPDGSNFTLKIRSTKLEDSAMYFCASREDTPDPYFGPGTRLTVL.

In its sample, this clonotype was seen a few times. The V and J genes are TRBV4-1 and TRBJ1-1, with TRBD1 as a possible D gene (5 bases). The CDR3 runs to 16 residues. Trimming cost V 6 bases and J 0 bases, with 17 bases left between them. Looked up from germline, CDR1 is MGHRA and CDR2 is YSYEKL. The CDR3 here is CASRLGEGLLNTEAFF. Here the CDR3 DNA reads TGCGCCAGCAGGTTGGGGGAGGGTCTCCTGAACACTGAAGCTTTCTTT.